A selection of T cell receptor beta chains follows, all from one sample in a study of shared clonotypes between healthy human individuals. Data came from immunoSEQ multiplex PCR; TCRdb stores just in-frame clones and leaves some out. The sample carries about 2.4 million clones, roughly 93% recorded once. The sequencing sample was made of naive CD4+ T cells from PBMCs. These TCRs come from a man between 18 and 29 years old in good health. Some clones in this sample may be carry-over from other donors' samples. Both conserved end residues are part of each CDR3. The D gene is left open where the match is weak. Clone size is given for some rows only: seen once, a few or many times, or a class if the clone is expanded.

V: TRBV5-1; size: .; J: TRBJ1-1; D: .; DNA: TGCGCCAGCAGCTTCCAGGGAGGGGACCTCTCTGAAGCTTTCTTT; CDR3: CASSFQGGDLSEAFF
V: TRBV11-3; size: .; J: TRBJ2-3; D: TRBD2; DNA: TGTGCCAGCAGCGAACTAGCGGGGAGCACAGATACGCAGTATTTT; CDR3: CASSELAGSTDTQYF
V: TRBV9; size: .; J: TRBJ2-2; D: TRBD2; DNA: TGTGCCAGCAGCCCTCTAGCGGGAGTGAACACCGGGGAGCTGTTTTTT; CDR3: CASSPLAGVNTGELFF
V: TRBV4-1; size: .; J: TRBJ2-7; D: .; DNA: TGCGCCAGCAGCCAAGTGGGTGCGGTAGGACTCTACGAGCAGTACTTC; CDR3: CASSQVGAVGLYEQYF
V: TRBV29-1; size: .; J: TRBJ1-2; D: .; DNA: TGCAGCGTTGCCCGTTTAAGAGATGGCTACACCTTC; CDR3: CSVARLRDGYTF
V: TRBV6-1; size: .; J: TRBJ2-7; D: TRBD1; DNA: TGTGCCAGCAGTGAACAGGACAGGACCTACGAGCAGTACTTC; CDR3: CASSEQDRTYEQYF
V: TRBV19; size: .; J: TRBJ2-5; D: TRBD2; DNA: TGTGCCAGTAGTATAAATAGCGGGAGGCTCCAAGAGACCCAGTACTTC; CDR3: CASSINSGRLQETQYF
V: TRBV5-1; size: few; J: TRBJ1-1; D: .; DNA: TGCGCCAGCAGCTTCGGATACCAAGCTTTCTTT; CDR3: CASSFGYQAFF
V: TRBV30; size: .; J: TRBJ1-2; D: TRBD1; DNA: TGTGCCCGGTCATGGACAGGGGGCTATGGCTACACCTTC; CDR3: CARSWTGGYGYTF
V: TRBV19; size: .; J: TRBJ2-5; D: .; DNA: TGTGCCAGTAGTCCAGCTGTCGGGGGCGGTGGAGAGACCCAGTACTTC; CDR3: CASSPAVGGGGETQYF
V: TRBV4-1; size: .; J: TRBJ2-3; D: .; DNA: TGCGCCAGCAGCCAAGTGAGGGTAACAGATACGCAGTATTTT; CDR3: CASSQVRVTDTQYF
V: TRBV19; size: .; J: TRBJ1-2; D: .; DNA: TGTGCCAGTACCCCCTGGGAAACTGGTGGGTATGGCTACACCTTC; CDR3: CASTPWETGGYGYTF
V: TRBV29-1; size: .; J: TRBJ2-7; D: .; DNA: TGCAGCGGGGGGAGTGACGAGCAGTACTTC; CDR3: CSGGSDEQYF
V: TRBV6-5; size: .; J: TRBJ2-1; D: .; DNA: TGTGCCAGCAGTTACTTAGATACGGGTGAGCAGTTCTTC; CDR3: CASSYLDTGEQFF